This TCR beta chain was sequenced in a study of T cells in Graves' hyperthyroidism and ophthalmopathy (dated by TCRdb to the late 2010s). Looking at the study overall: Peripheral blood samples were taken at initial diagnosis, before any treatment was given. Thyroid tissue and blood T-cell repertoires from several Graves' hyperthyroidism patients were also compared in the study. After sampling, hyperthyroidism patients received methimazole starting at 30 mg daily, and ophthalmopathy patients received high-dose intravenous methylprednisolone. Prospective prediction of ophthalmopathy was tested in an independent validation cohort of 18 to 20 hyperthyroidism patients and approximately 17 patients who later progressed to ophthalmopathy. According to the paper, TCR Vbeta CDR3 sequencing was carried out on some 140 peripheral blood samples, which came from more than 40 ophthalmopathy, around 75 hyperthyroidism and roughly 17 progressor patients. The 95 to 100 discovery patients were divided at random into training and test sets in a 7:3 ratio. A discovery cohort of approximately 100 patients, roughly 45 with Graves' ophthalmopathy and 55 to 65 with stable Graves' hyperthyroidism, was used to find distinguishing TCR V-J signatures. Study-wide findings and limitations: Ophthalmopathy was separated from stable hyperthyroidism by a 13 V-J signature model, with around 90% sensitivity and about 81% specificity obtained in cross-validation and 80%/75% obtained in testing. No statistical method was used to fix the sample size in advance, and group allocation was not hidden from the investigators. In validation, the model predicted progression to ophthalmopathy a median of approximately 6.6 months before onset, with roughly 71% sensitivity and nearly 75% specificity. Blood samples also contained most of the expanded thyroid clonotypes (frequency above 0.001), which suggests that blood repertoires may reflect thyroid immune responses.

Taken from the germline V gene, the CDR1 and CDR2 loops are MDHEN and SYDVKM. The CDR3 goes from the cysteine to the phenylalanine over 18 residues. Just CDR3 DNA is preserved here, 54 bases in frame from base 1. Trimmed from V: 2 bases; trimmed from J: 4 bases; junction bases lacking a gene match: 8. Stable Graves' hyperthyroidism was defined as no progression to ophthalmopathy during 18 months of follow-up. Hyperthyroidism patients were newly diagnosed, with disease duration under 2 months, and aged 18 to 65 years. Any patient with an uncontrolled infection, another autoimmune disease, pregnancy or lactation was excluded. Diagnoses were established on the basis of clinical symptoms, serum thyroxine and TRAb, thyroid ultrasound, and orbital computed tomography. PBMCs were isolated from approximately 10 ml of fresh peripheral blood by Ficoll-Paque density gradient centrifugation. Trizol reagent was used to extract total RNA, and RNA quality was then checked on an Agilent 2100 Bioanalyzer.

Regarding this clonotype: Its antigen has not been determined. It has no much larger one-base neighbor in the sample; base qualities were not kept.

The TCR beta CDR3 regions were amplified from the RNA transcripts. The first round of RT-PCR for the TCR CDR3 was performed with the HTBI primer set and the Qiagen OneStep RT-PCR kit. The libraries were constructed in a second round of multiplex PCR and then size-selected and purified. Paired-end sequencing of the libraries was performed with 100 bp reads on an Illumina HiSeq2000. The original methods were these. SOAPnuke was used to process the raw data, throwing out any read that contained adapters or uncalled bases, had a mean Phred below 15, or lacked an exact constant-primer or identifier match. COPE v1.2.5 was used to merge the high-quality paired reads, and each unique nucleotide sequence was defined as a clonotype. Clonotypes were aligned to IMGT TRBV, TRBD and TRBJ reference segments using MiTCR v1.1. Only V-J combinations with frequency above 0.0001, covering 99.2% of repertoires, were analysed. A TCS score was defined as the ratio between F50 (clonal expansion) and ExV (chaos), using BLOSUM62-based TCRdist between CDR3 peptides within each V-J. Welch's t-statistics and random forest reduced approximately 520 V-J features to roughly 13, which were used in a naive Bayes classifier (R e1071). Through fastp at Q25 and MiXCR, TCRdb rebuilt clones from the public reads, retaining in-frame beta chains. When rows share a CDR3 protein, they turn into one entry using the most common DNA and genes. The V and J calls were not made by the authors but by TCRdb's processing. In all, the sample holds roughly 300,000 distinct CDR3 sequences, and around 20% of those were seen once. The top ten clones comprise around 45% of the sample.

The receptor chain draws on TRBV28 and TRBJ2-1; 13 bases in between match TRBD2. The sequenced sample consisted of blood. This receptor was obtained from a woman between 50 and 59 years old with Graves' hyperthyroidism. This receptor carries the CDR3 CASSLVRTSGRSYNEQFF. The DNA reads TGTGCCAGCAGTTTAGTCCGGACTAGCGGGAGATCATACAATGAGCAGTTCTTC.